This TCR beta chain was sequenced in a study of cytomegalovirus exposure and HLA in healthy donors. General study results and limits: Cytomegalovirus-associated status was assigned to about 170 TCR beta chains.

Germline V CDR1 and CDR2: MNHNY, SVGAGI (reference sequence). V was shortened by 5 bases and J by 7 bases, with 12 bases between the two germline ends. The CDR3 has 14 amino acids. In the PCR, 60 Vbeta and 13 Jbeta primers were used. Sequenced by immunoSEQ multiplex PCR; TCRdb stores in-frame clones only, minus some. The sample has roughly 150,000 clones; about 74% are singletons. Concerning this clone: Antigen specificity is unknown.

The sequence was obtained from a woman aged 40 to 50 in good health and CMV-seronegative. Sequenced input: PBMCs. The V and J genes are TRBV6-6 and TRBJ1-6, with D tentatively TRBD1 (6 bases). CDR3 protein: CASSVRDKNSPLHF. The CDR3 DNA reads as TGTGCCAGCAGTGTCCGGGACAAGAATTCACCCCTCCACTTT.